This T cell receptor beta chain was identified during a study of T cells in Graves' hyperthyroidism and ophthalmopathy. This clonotype came up many times. No antigen is known for it. The investigators amplified TCR beta CDR3 regions from RNA transcripts. RT-PCR in the first round (using the HTBI primer set) targeted the TCR CDR3. MiXCR was run by TCRdb on the multiplex PCR reads, yielding one entry per CDR3 protein. Here the sample spans some 460,000 distinct CDR3 sequences, approximately 15% being singletons. Germline V lookup: CDR1 SGHAT, CDR2 FQNNGV. This CDR3 has 15 amino acids. Trimming took 3 bases from V and 5 from J; bases not matched to a gene: 8. Study-wide results and caveats: The model forecast ophthalmopathy, anticipating it by a median roughly 6 months before onset.

The receptor's source is a woman under 30 with Graves' hyperthyroidism. The rearrangement joins TRBV11-2 to TRBJ2-5, with 8 bases matching TRBD2. Sequenced: blood. CDR3 in DNA: TGTGCCAGCAGCTTGTCGGGAGGGGTGGTTGAGACCCAGTACTTC. It yields the protein CASSLSGGVVETQYF.